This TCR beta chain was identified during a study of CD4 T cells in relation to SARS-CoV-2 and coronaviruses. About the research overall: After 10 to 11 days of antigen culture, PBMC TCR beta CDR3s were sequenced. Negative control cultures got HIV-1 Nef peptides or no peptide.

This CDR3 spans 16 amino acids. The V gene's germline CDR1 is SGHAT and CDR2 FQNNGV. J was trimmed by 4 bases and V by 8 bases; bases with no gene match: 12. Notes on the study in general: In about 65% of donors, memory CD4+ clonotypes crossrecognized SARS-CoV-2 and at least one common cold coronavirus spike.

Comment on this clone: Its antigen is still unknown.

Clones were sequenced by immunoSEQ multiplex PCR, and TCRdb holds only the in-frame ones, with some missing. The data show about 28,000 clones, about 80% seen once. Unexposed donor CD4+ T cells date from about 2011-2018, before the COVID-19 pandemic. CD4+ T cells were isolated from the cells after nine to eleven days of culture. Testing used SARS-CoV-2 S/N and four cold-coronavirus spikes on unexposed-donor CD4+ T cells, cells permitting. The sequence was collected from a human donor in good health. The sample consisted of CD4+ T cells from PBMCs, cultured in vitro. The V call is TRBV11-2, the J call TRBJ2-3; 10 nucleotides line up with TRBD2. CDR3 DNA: TGTGCCAGCTCGGGAGGTGCAGCGGGGGGGGCAGATACGCAGTATTTT. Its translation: CASSGGAAGGADTQYF.